This TCR beta chain was observed in a study of blood T cell repertoires in COVID-19. Study overall: Acute and convalescent COVID-19 specimens originated in the United States, Italy and Spain. From T cells, B-cell-depleted T cells, or PBMCs came the material, which was cDNA or gDNA.

In the authors' methods: The authors estimated nucleated cell counts from reference gene primer amplification. The table came from immunoSEQ multiplex PCR; TCRdb's copy has only in-frame clones and leaves some out. The DNA was the basis for D and trimming; V, J and clone size are from that table. The sample consists of 9,500 to 15,000 clones, 80% to 90% of them appearing once. Germline CDR1 is SGHRS and CDR2 is YFSETQ. The CDR3 is 14 residues long. Trimming stripped 0 bases from V and 7 bases from J, with 11 bases between. This sequence originates from a woman aged 60 to 75 with acute or convalescent COVID-19. Sequenced sample: peripheral blood. The chain links TRBV5-1 to TRBJ1-5, with D unresolved. The CDR3 is CASSLEGGRQPQHF. The CDR3 coding sequence is TGCGCCAGCAGCTTGGAGGGAGGTCGGCAGCCCCAGCATTTT.